This TCR beta chain was observed in a study of blood T cell repertoires in COVID-19. Sequencing was performed with immunoSEQ multiplex PCR; in TCRdb, only in-frame clones are kept and a portion is missing. The data contain some 200,000 clones, roughly nine tenths of them singletons. CDR3 length: 17 amino acids. Sequencing was done on a sample of peripheral blood. This TCR was sampled from a woman aged 60 to 75 with COVID-19, enrolled during active disease. V gene TRBV21-1 combines with J gene TRBJ2-1; the DNA was not used to check the table's D call, TRBD2. TRBV21-1 is classified as a pseudogene. The CDR3 sequence is CASSKELAGDVYNEQFF. The CDR3, as DNA: TGTGCCAGCAGCAAAGAATTGGCGGGAGATGTCTACAATGAGCAGTTCTTC.